This T cell receptor beta chain stems from a study of vaccination and CD4 T cells after COVID-19. The overall study: Two of the convalescents were Hispanic, and the group consisted of six males and four females.

The treatment here: approximately 9-day PBMC culture with coronavirus spike peptide pools or control peptides (ViraFEST assay). It was before the COVID-19 pandemic (2011-2018) that the unexposed donor's CD4+ T cells were collected. Culture of approximately 2.1 million PBMCs per well took place with 8.5 to 10 IU/ml IL-2 and 9.5 to 10 ug/ml peptide pools. Cultures got half-medium changes with IL-2 on days 3 and 7. The germline CDR1 and CDR2 sequences are SNHLY and FYNNEI. The CDR3 covers 16 residues. V was shortened by 2 bases and J by 1 base, with 14 bases between the two germline ends. Cultured CD4+ T cell DNA underwent sequencing with the Oncomine TCR Beta short-read assay. Researchers extracted genomic DNA from CD4+ T cells that had been cultured. TCRdb ran MiXCR on the PCR reads and lists one entry per CDR3 protein. The sample records some 9,700 distinct CDR3 sequences, about 34% being singletons.

In regard to this clonotype: Its antigen is unknown.

This clonotype was sampled from a human donor in good health. The rearrangement uses TRBV2 and TRBJ1-1; D possibly corresponds to TRBD1 (6 bases). Material for sequencing was CD4+ T cells from blood, cultured in vitro. This CDR3 is CASSESTGGANTEAFF. CDR3 DNA: TGTGCCAGCAGTGAAAGTACGGGGGGCGCGAACACTGAAGCTTTCTTT.